This TCR beta chain was captured in a study of blood T cell repertoires in COVID-19. As for the study in general: The United States, Italy and Spain supplied acute and convalescent COVID-19 samples. T cells, B-cell-depleted T cells, or PBMCs supplied cDNA or gDNA.

CDR1 is SEHNR and CDR2 is FQNEAQ in the germline V gene (reference sequence). Trimming cost V 5 bases and J 6 bases, with 10 bases left between them. This CDR3 has 12 residues. Per the study methods: Reference gene primer amplification gave nucleated cell count estimates. Sequencing was performed with immunoSEQ multiplex PCR; in TCRdb, only in-frame clones are kept and a portion is missing. V and J calls and clone size are copied from that table; D and trimming were computed from the DNA. The data hold approximately 130,000 clones, with more than 70% observed a single time. This receptor was identified in a human donor in a cohort sampled during active COVID-19. The chain employs TRBV7-9 and TRBJ1-1; no reliable D call. Input material: peripheral blood. CDR3 DNA sequence: TGTGCCAGCAGCCCCGGAGGCCCTGAAGCTTTCTTT. Protein sequence: CASSPGGPEAFF.